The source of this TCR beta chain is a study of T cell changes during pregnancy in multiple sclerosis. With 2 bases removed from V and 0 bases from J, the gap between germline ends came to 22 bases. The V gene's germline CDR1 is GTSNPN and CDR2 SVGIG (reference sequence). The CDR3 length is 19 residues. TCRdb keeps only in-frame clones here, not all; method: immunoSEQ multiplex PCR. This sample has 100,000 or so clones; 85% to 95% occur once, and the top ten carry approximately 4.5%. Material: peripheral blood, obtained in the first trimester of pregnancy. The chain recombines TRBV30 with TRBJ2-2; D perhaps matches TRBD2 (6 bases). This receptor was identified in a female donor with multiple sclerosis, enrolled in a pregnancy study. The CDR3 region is CAWSKSYRSAGTNTGELFF. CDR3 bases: TGTGCCTGGAGTAAATCATACCGCTCGGCGGGAACGAACACCGGGGAGCTGTTTTTT.